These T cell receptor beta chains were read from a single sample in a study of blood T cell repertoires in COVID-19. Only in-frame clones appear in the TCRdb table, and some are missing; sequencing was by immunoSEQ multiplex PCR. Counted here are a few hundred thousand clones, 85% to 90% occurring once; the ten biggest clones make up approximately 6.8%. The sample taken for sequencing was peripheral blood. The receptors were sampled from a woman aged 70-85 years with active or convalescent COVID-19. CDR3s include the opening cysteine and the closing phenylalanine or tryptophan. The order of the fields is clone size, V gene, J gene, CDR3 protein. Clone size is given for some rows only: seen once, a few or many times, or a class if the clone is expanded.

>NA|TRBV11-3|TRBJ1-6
CASSMGQGVTPLHF
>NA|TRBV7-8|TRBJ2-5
CASSPLTGGWWETQYF
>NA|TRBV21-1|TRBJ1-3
CASSKEVWDLLGNTIYF
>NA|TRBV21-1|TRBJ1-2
CASSKLVPTHRVSHGYTF
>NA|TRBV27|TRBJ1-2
CASSLRRGDGYTF
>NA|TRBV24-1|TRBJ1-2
CATSDPRRHYTF
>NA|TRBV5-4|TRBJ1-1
CASKTPRDTEAFF
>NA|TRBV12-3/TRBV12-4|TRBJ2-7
CASSLFGYEQYF
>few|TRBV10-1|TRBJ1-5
CASSVGGDQPQHF
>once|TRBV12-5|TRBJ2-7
CASGLVAGPSYEQYF
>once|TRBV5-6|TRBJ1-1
CASSLVATEAFF
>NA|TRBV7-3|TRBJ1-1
CASSPGTEAFF
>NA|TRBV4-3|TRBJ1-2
CASSQDKVKTSGYTF
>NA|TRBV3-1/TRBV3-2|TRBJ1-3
CASSQVGGRAGNTIYF
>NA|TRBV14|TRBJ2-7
CASSQRGGRDLHYEQYF
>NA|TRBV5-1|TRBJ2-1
CASSGQGIDNEQFF
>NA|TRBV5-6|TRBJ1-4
CASSLDRGTNNEKLFF
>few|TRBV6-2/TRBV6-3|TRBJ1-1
CASSRNTGGGTEAFF
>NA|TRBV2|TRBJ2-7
CANQHSRGIDEQYF
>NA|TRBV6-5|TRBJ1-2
CASPRAGALGYTF
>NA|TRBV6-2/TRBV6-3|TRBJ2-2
CASSRQGLLFF
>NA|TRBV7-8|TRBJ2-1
CASIGILGGDNEQFF
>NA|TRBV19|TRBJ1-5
CATWKGNGNQPQHF
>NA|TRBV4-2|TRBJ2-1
CASSHLAGGYNEQFF
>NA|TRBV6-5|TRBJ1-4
CASRRQYNEKLFF
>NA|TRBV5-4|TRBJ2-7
CASSLGASGGIPYEQYF
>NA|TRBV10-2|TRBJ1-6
CASSFGQLYNSPLHF
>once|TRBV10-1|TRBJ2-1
CASSESLAGGPGPNEQFF
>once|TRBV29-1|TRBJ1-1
CSVEWTGRRTEAFF
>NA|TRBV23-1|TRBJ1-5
CASHGVSNQPQHF
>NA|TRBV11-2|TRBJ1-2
CASSLDRVRGAYGYTF
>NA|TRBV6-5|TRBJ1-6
CASTRGGRGTSPLHF
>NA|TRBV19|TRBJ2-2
CASSEQGTGELFF
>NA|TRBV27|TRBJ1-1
CASKEQGKNTEAFF
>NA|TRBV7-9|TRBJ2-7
CASSQGAGDKTSYEQYF
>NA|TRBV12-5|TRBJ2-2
CASGLSGQWTGELFF
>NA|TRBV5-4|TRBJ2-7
CASSPGVRTGVYEQYF
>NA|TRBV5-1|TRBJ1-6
CASSKGVSAYNSPLHF
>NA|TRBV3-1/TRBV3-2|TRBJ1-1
CASSRQGYEAFF
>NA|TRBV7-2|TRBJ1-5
CASSLGLFNQPQHF
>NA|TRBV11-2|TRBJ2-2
CASSFVSDTGELFF
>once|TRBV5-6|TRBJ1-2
CASSLMGQERWGYTF
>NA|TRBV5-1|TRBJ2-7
CASSKVAGPWEQYF
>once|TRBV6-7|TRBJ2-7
CASSRQGRIREQYF
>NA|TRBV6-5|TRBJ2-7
CASSSVAYEQYF
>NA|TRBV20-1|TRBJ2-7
CSAREGYEQYF
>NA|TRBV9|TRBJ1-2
CASSVGSRVGNGYTF